This record concerns one T cell receptor (beta chain) sequence. This sample was taken from a study of CD8 T cells in Susac syndrome. Sequencing of TCR beta covered CD8+ and CD4+ T cells obtained from blood. Diagnostic criteria defined recently for definite or probable disease were met by the Susac syndrome patients. The CDR3 length is 14 residues. CDR1 and CDR2 (germline): SQVTM, ANQGSEA. The V and J ends lost 5 bases and 0 bases respectively, with 11 bases between them. Reverse transcription used roughly 0.5 to 1 ug RNA and random hexamers. TCRdb re-called the immunoSEQ multiplex PCR reads through MiXCR, storing one row per CDR3 protein. The table lists more than 200,000 distinct CDR3 sequences, less than 95% of them singletons.

The specimen was CD4+ T cells from PBMCs. This clonotype originated in a human donor with Susac syndrome. The V call is TRBV29-1, the J call TRBJ2-1; D is unresolved. In DNA form, the CDR3 reads TGCAGCGTTCTCAGGTCGAGCTCCTACAATGAGCAGTTCTTC. It yields the protein CSVLRSSSYNEQFF.